The clone carrying this T cell receptor (beta chain) showed up just a few times. These data are taken from a study of patients and donors after allogeneic stem cell transplantation. This CDR3 is 13 amino acids long. Germline CDR1 and CDR2: SGHTA and FQGTGA. With 5 bases removed from V and 8 bases from J, the gap between germline ends came to 13 bases. TCRdb called the RT-PCR reads again in MiXCR, with one record for every CDR3 protein. The sample lists approximately 250,000 distinct CDR3 sequences; roughly an eighth were seen once. The receptor was isolated from a human donor who was either an allogeneic HSCT recipient or a stem cell or donor lymphocyte infusion donor (not recorded which). It is not recorded whose cells these are; they may come from a transplant donor. Sequencing was done on a sample of blood, either unsorted or a sorted T cell fraction (not recorded which). This chain uses TRBV7-3 with TRBJ2-1; possible D gene TRBD2, 6 bases. CDR3 coding DNA: TGTGCCAGCAGCCCCACGACTAGTCATGAGCAGTTCTTC. Encoded protein: CASSPTTSHEQFF.